The 10 T cell receptor beta chains below come from one sample, sequenced in a study of CD4 T cells in relation to SARS-CoV-2 and coronaviruses. Antigens for these TCRs are unknown. The unexposed donors gave CD4+ T cells in about 2010-2019, prior to COVID-19. After ten to eleven days of culture, CD4+ T cells were isolated. Clones were sequenced by immunoSEQ multiplex PCR, and TCRdb holds only the in-frame ones, with some missing. The sample has 15,000 to 18,000 clones, 76% seen once. Sequencing was performed on CD4+ T cells from PBMCs, cultured in vitro. These receptors came from a human donor in good health.

This chain connects TRBV27 to TRBJ2-1, with D hard to call. V was cut by 3 bases and J by 0 bases, with 12 bases left in between. From germline, CDR1 is MNHEY and CDR2 SMNVEV (reference sequence). The CDR3 has 16 residues. The CDR3 bases are TGTGCCAGCAGTTTGACCGGGTCCAGCTCCTACAATGAGCAGTTCTTC. Translated: CASSLTGSSSYNEQFF.

This clone has just a few counts. The chain is built from TRBV5-8 and TRBJ1-1; D perhaps matches TRBD1 (6 bases). The CDR3 runs to 16 residues. Trimming took off 4 bases at V and 0 bases at J, with 16 bases between the two ends. CDR1 and CDR2 from the germline V gene are SGHTS and YDEGEE. The CDR3 sequence is CASSLVAGQVNTEAFF. Here the CDR3 DNA reads TGTGCCAGCAGCCTCGTGGCGGGACAAGTGAACACTGAAGCTTTCTTT.

This sequence joins TRBV2 and TRBJ2-1, with TRBD2 identical over 9 bases. V trimming: 3 bases; J trimming: 7 bases; junction bases outside the gene matches: 7. The V gene's germline CDR1 is SNHLY and CDR2 FYNNEI. CDR3 length equals 15 residues. CDR3 nucleotide sequence: TGTGCCAGCAGTGAGGCGCGGGGGGGTGGGAATGAGCAGTTCTTC. Its translation is CASSEARGGGNEQFF.

This rearrangement joins TRBV7-7 to TRBJ2-1; D uncertain. V was clipped by 5 bases and J by 0 bases, with 11 bases between them. This CDR3 comprises 15 residues. The germline gives CDR1 SSHAT, CDR2 FNYEAQ (reference sequence). The CDR3: CASSATGSSYNEQFF. Written as DNA, the CDR3 is TGTGCCAGCAGCGCGACCGGAAGCTCCTACAATGAGCAGTTCTTC.

This clone has just a few counts. The V call is TRBV7-3, the J call TRBJ2-7; TRBD2 matches 11 bases. The V gene end was trimmed by 5 bases and the J gene end by 0 bases; junction bases not matched to a gene: 21. The CDR3 is 21 residues long. Looked up from germline, CDR1 is SGHTA and CDR2 is FQGTGA. CDR3 amino acids: CASSLRAGPKGTSGSSYEQYF. In DNA form, the CDR3 reads TGTGCCAGCAGCCTGAGAGCCGGACCAAAGGGTACTAGCGGGAGCTCCTACGAGCAGTACTTC.

The count of this clone is one. The chain carries TRBV4-2 and TRBJ1-6, with D tentatively TRBD1 (6 bases). This CDR3 spans 14 amino acids. Germline V gene sequence: CDR1 LGHNA, CDR2 YNFKEQ. The ends were cut back, 1 base at V and 6 bases at J, with 7 bases in the middle. In DNA form, the CDR3 reads TGTGCCAGCAGCCAAGGGACAGCTAATTCACCCCTCCACTTT. This gives the protein CASSQGTANSPLHF.

V is TRBV5-1 and J is TRBJ2-1, with D perhaps assigned TRBD1 or TRBD2 (5 bases each). V lost 4 bases and J 7 bases, leaving 21 bases between the germline ends. The CDR3 runs 16 residues. The germline CDR1 and CDR2 sequences are SGHRS and YFSETQ. The CDR3, as DNA: TGCGCCAGCAGCCTTCCGAGGGCGGTTAGACAGAATGAGCAGTTCTTC. The encoded protein is CASSLPRAVRQNEQFF.

The rearrangement joins TRBV11-2 to TRBJ2-3, with D hard to call. The germline gives CDR1 SGHAT, CDR2 FQNNGV. Trimming took off 2 bases at V and 2 bases at J, with 8 bases between the two ends. The CDR3 is 14 amino acids. CDR3 nucleotide sequence: TGTGCCAGCAGCTTATCGGCGAACACAGATACGCAGTATTTT. Translating it yields CASSLSANTDTQYF.

This clone appeared a few times. The CDR3 DNA reads TGTGCCAGCAGTTACGTAAACGCCGGGGAGCTGTTTTTT. Translated, it gives CASSYVNAGELFF. The gene calls are TRBV6-6 and TRBJ2-2; no firm D call. Germline V lookup: CDR1 MNHNY, CDR2 SVGAGI (reference sequence). This CDR3 contains 13 residues. V was pared by 2 bases and J by 6 bases, with 7 bases between.

The chain has TRBV2 and TRBJ2-1; D ambiguous. The ends were cut back, 4 bases at V and 0 bases at J, with 13 bases in the middle. The CDR3 loop spans 16 amino acids. Looked up from germline, CDR1 is SNHLY and CDR2 is FYNNEI. CDR3 sequence (DNA): TGTGCCAGCAGTGTTTGGGGTTTGGGCTCCTACAATGAGCAGTTCTTC. Translation gives CASSVWGLGSYNEQFF.